The 13 T cell receptor beta chains below were found in one sample sequenced in a study of monozygotic twins with inflammatory bowel disease. TCRdb reprocessed the 5' RACE reads and stores each CDR3 protein as one record, lacking DNA. Its table lists approximately 400,000 distinct CDR3 sequences. Sequenced: blood. Receptors originate from a human donor with ulcerative colitis or Crohn's disease, or a healthy co-twin of an affected twin (not recorded which).

The CDR3 loop is CASSSDRLARGKVNEQFF. This rearrangement joins TRBV27 to TRBJ2-1; TCRdb picks TRBD2, but there is no DNA to check that call. This CDR3 is built from 18 residues. CDR1 and CDR2 (germline): MNHEY, SMNVEV (reference sequence).

This sequence joins TRBV20-1 and TRBJ2-7; TCRdb indicates TRBD2, and absent DNA this call remains unverified. CDR3 length: 14 amino acids. CDR1 DFQATT and CDR2 SNEGSKA come from the germline V gene (reference sequence). This CDR3 reads CSARGTSGSGEQYF.

This CDR3 is CASSSRGPPNEQYF. The chain has TRBV7-2 and TRBJ2-7. CDR1 is SGHTA and CDR2 is FQGNSA in the germline V gene. The CDR3 has 14 residues.

The chain employs TRBV28 and TRBJ1-6; TCRdb's D call of TRBD1 is untestable without DNA. CDR1 and CDR2 (germline): MDHEN, SYDVKM. CDR3 length: 19 residues. Here the CDR3 reads CASSLFQVTEENTVSPLHF.

The chain carries TRBV10-3 and TRBJ2-3; TCRdb returns TRBD2, unconfirmable since there is no DNA. Germline-derived CDR1 and CDR2 are ENHRY and SYGVKD. CDR3 length equals 14 residues. The CDR3 region is CAIKGLADTDTQYF.

The chain employs TRBV28 and TRBJ2-4; TCRdb picks TRBD1, but there is no DNA to check that call. CDR3 size: 16 residues. In germline, CDR1 is MDHEN, CDR2 SYDVKM. The CDR3 reads CASSLQGLRAKNIQYF. The full variable domain, rest sourced from reference TRBV28 and TRBJ2-4, is DVKVTQSSRYLVKRTGEKVFLECVQDMDHENMFWYRQDPGLGLRLIYFSYDVKMKEKGDIPEGYSVSREKKERFSLILESASTNQTSMYLCASSLQGLRAKNIQYFGAGTRLSVL.

The chain couples TRBV6-4 to TRBJ2-5. In germline, CDR1 is MRHNA, CDR2 SNTAGT. This CDR3 is 13 amino acids long. The CDR3 protein is CASSVTSQETQYF.

V and J are TRBV20-1 and TRBJ2-2; TCRdb proposes TRBD1, but this gene call is untestable without DNA. The CDR3 runs to 13 residues. The germline V gene has CDR1 DFQATT and CDR2 SNEGSKA (reference sequence). This CDR3 is CSAWGQGTGELFF.

The chain's CDR3 is CASSPNDNEQFF. The chain uses TRBV11-3 and TRBJ2-1. The germline V gene encodes CDR1 SGHNT and CDR2 YENEEA. The CDR3 contains 12 residues.

The gene calls are TRBV20-1 and TRBJ2-2. Germline V lookup: CDR1 DFQATT, CDR2 SNEGSKA (reference sequence). The CDR3 sequence is 13 residues long. The chain's CDR3 is CSARTVNTGELFF.

J is TRBJ2-1 and V is TRBV23-1; TCRdb's assignment of TRBD2 cannot be checked, as there is no DNA. Being an ORF, TRBV23-1 has a function that is uncertain. The CDR3 totals 16 residues. The chain's CDR3 is CASRILGTSGNNEQFF.

This CDR3 reads CASSLLPGGIGEKLFF. The chain recombines TRBV27 with TRBJ1-4; with no DNA, the TCRdb D assignment of TRBD1 cannot be verified. Germline V lookup: CDR1 MNHEY, CDR2 SMNVEV (reference sequence). The CDR3 consists of 16 residues.

The chain recombines TRBV7-8 with TRBJ1-5. There are 15 residues in the CDR3. Per the germline V gene, CDR1 is SGHVS and CDR2 is FQNEAQ. The CDR3 is CASSPSSASNQPQHF.